Below are 13 T cell receptor beta chains sequenced from a single sample in a study of identical twins. TCRdb independently ran MiXCR on the 5' RACE reads; one entry per CDR3 protein. The profile shows about 340,000 distinct CDR3 sequences, about 12% of them singletons. Another study also made use of these data, one on yellow fever vaccine responses in identical twins.

Sample: CD8+ T cells sorted from blood. The receptors stem from a woman aged 18-29 years in good health.

The chain couples TRBV28 to TRBJ2-1; 9 bases fit TRBD1. CDR3 length equals 14 residues. CDR1 is MDHEN and CDR2 is SYDVKM in the germline V gene. V lost 11 bases to trimming and J lost 0 bases; unmatched junction nucleotides: 5. The CDR3 DNA reads as TGTGCCCTCGGGACAGGGAGCTCCTACAATGAGCAGTTCTTC. As protein: CALGTGSSYNEQFF.

V usage is TRBV13 and J usage is TRBJ2-5, with D tentatively TRBD1 (6 bases). This CDR3 contains 14 residues. Germline-derived CDR1 and CDR2 are PRHDT and FYEKMQ (reference sequence). Trimming removed 4 bases at V and 5 bases at J, with 14 bases between. CDR3 sequence: CASSSFTGPETQYF. The CDR3 region has the DNA TGTGCCAGCAGCTCATTTACAGGGCCGGAGACCCAGTACTTC.

V is TRBV25-1 and J is TRBJ2-5; no clear D gene. The CDR3 has 15 residues. CDR1 MGHDK and CDR2 SYGVNS come from the germline V gene. V was pared by 3 bases and J by 1 base, with 12 bases between. The CDR3 bases are TGTGCCAGCAGTGATCGGCGCGGAACCCAAGAGACCCAGTACTTC. It yields the protein CASSDRRGTQETQYF.

This clonotype was seen ten or more times. V gene TRBV4-1 combines with J gene TRBJ2-7; 8 nucleotides align to TRBD1. The CDR3 loop spans 14 amino acids. J gave up 4 bases and V 5 bases, and 7 bases lay outside the gene matches. The germline V gene encodes CDR1 MGHRA and CDR2 YSYEKL. CDR3 sequence: CASSAGTGVYEQYF. For the CDR3, the DNA is TGCGCCAGCAGCGCGGGGACAGGTGTTTACGAGCAGTACTTC.

This clonotype was seen a few times. V usage is TRBV7-8 and J usage is TRBJ2-5; 8 positions match TRBD2. This CDR3 has 17 amino acids. The V gene's germline CDR1 is SGHVS and CDR2 FQNEAQ. Trimming cost V 5 bases and J 4 bases; bases outside gene matches: 15. CDR3 nucleotide sequence: TGTGCCAGCAGCCCCCCGGGTGAAGAGCGGGAGTCAGAGACCCAGTACTTC. This sequence encodes CASSPPGEERESETQYF.

Remarks on this clonotype: A read error may explain this, as a much larger clone is one base away. The rearrangement links TRBV5-1 to TRBJ2-2; D remains ambiguous. There are 13 residues in the CDR3. V was pared by 2 bases and J by 11 bases, with 13 bases between. In germline, CDR1 is SGHRS, CDR2 YFSETQ. The CDR3 spells CASSLNSCGELFF. The CDR3 DNA sequence: TGCGCCAGCAGCTTAAACAGTTGCGGAGAGCTGTTTTTT. Full variable domain (missing parts from reference TRBV5-1 and TRBJ2-2): KAGVTQTPRYLIKTRGQQVTLSCSPISGHRSVSWYQQTPGQGLQFLFEYFSETQRNKGNFPGRFSGRQFSNSRSEMNVSTLELGDSALYLCASSLNSCGELFFGEGSRLTVL.

V usage is TRBV6-1 and J usage is TRBJ1-2, with 8 bases identical to TRBD1. The J segment lost 4 bases and the V segment lost 6 bases, leaving 7 bases of the junction unmatched. The germline gives CDR1 MNHNS, CDR2 SASEGT. This CDR3 spans 14 amino acids. In nucleotides, the CDR3 is TGTGCCAGCAGCCAAGACAGGGGTGTCTATGGCTACACCTTC. Protein sequence: CASSQDRGVYGYTF.

The chain employs TRBV9 and TRBJ2-7; D ambiguous. The V end lost 7 bases, the J end lost 0 bases, and 11 bases lay between the germline ends. Germline V gives CDR1 SGDLS, CDR2 YYNGEE. The CDR3 has 13 residues. CDR3 in DNA: TGTGCCAGCGGCGATGAGGCCTCCTACGAGCAGTACTTC. As protein: CASGDEASYEQYF.

The chain combines TRBV7-8 with TRBJ2-2, with D maybe TRBD1 (6 bases). The CDR3 has 15 residues. The V gene lost 3 bases and the J gene lost 3 bases, with 11 bases spanning the gap. Germline V gene sequence: CDR1 SGHVS, CDR2 FQNEAQ. In DNA, the CDR3 is TGTGCCAGCAGCTTTCTGGCAGGGGACACCGGGGAGCTGTTTTTT. Residues: CASSFLAGDTGELFF.

The table lists this clonotype with a few counts. V and J are TRBV11-1 and TRBJ2-2; possible D gene TRBD2, 6 bases. Looked up from germline, CDR1 is SGHAT and CDR2 is FQDESV (reference sequence). The V and J ends lost 1 base and 1 base respectively, with 16 bases between them. The CDR3 covers 18 residues. CDR3 in DNA: TGTGCCAGCAGCTTAGGAGCGATCCGGGACTGGAACACCGGGGAGCTGTTTTTT. Encoded protein: CASSLGAIRDWNTGELFF.

Only a few counts were recorded for this clonotype. The rearrangement joins TRBV5-1 to TRBJ2-1; D call uncertain. The CDR3 consists of 13 residues. Germline V CDR1 and CDR2: SGHRS, YFSETQ. V lost 3 bases to trimming and J lost 10 bases, with 14 bases between them. CDR3 coding DNA: TGCGCCAGCAGCTACAACGGCCCATTCGAGCAGTTCTTC. Its translation: CASSYNGPFEQFF.

This clonotype was counted only a few times. The genes are TRBV12-5 and TRBJ2-1, with TRBD2 matching 7 bases. This CDR3 is built from 16 residues. Trimming cost V 5 bases and J 2 bases; bases outside gene matches: 9. Looked up from germline, CDR1 is LGHNT and CDR2 is FRNRAP. The CDR3 sequence is CASGPAGTTPYNEQFF. The CDR3 bases are TGTGCTAGTGGTCCCGCCGGGACTACTCCCTACAATGAGCAGTTCTTC.

This clonotype has more than one count but fewer than ten. V is TRBV3-1 and J is TRBJ2-1; D is unclear. The CDR3 has 13 amino acids. Per germline, CDR1 LGHDT and CDR2 YNNKEL (reference sequence). Trimming took 3 bases from V and 8 from J, leaving 11 bases between them. The CDR3 region is CASSQSSGDEQFF. For the CDR3, the DNA is TGTGCCAGCAGCCAGTCGAGTGGGGATGAGCAGTTCTTC.